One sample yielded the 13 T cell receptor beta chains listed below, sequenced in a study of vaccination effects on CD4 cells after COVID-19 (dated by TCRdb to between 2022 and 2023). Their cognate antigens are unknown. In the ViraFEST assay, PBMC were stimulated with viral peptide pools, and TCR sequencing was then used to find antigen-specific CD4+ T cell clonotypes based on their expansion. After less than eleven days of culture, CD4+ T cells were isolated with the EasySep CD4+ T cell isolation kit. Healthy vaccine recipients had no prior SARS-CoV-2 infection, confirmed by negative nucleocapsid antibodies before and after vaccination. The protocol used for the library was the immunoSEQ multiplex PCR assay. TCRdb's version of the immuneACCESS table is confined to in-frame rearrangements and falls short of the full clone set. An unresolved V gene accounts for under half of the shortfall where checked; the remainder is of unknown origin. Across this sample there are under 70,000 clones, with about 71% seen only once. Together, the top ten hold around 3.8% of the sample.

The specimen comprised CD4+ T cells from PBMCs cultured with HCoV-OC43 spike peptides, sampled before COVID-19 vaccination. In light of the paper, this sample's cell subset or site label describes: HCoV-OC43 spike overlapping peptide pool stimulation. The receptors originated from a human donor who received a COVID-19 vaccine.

CDR3 nucleotide sequence: TGTGCCAGCAGCTGGGACAGAAACACTGAAGCTTTCTTT. It encodes CASSWDRNTEAFF. This rearrangement joins TRBV5-4 to TRBJ1-1; 7 positions match TRBD1. The CDR3 spans 13 residues. Germline CDR1 reads SGHNT; CDR2 reads YYREEE (reference sequence). With 3 bases clipped from V and 2 bases from J, the junction kept 1 base outside the gene matches.

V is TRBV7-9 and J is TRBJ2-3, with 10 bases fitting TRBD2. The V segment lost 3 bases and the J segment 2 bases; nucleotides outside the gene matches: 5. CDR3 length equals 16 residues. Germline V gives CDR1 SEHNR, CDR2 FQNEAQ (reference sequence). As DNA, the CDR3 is TGTGCCAGCAGCTTCGAAGCGGGGGGGGTCACAGATACGCAGTATTTT. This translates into CASSFEAGGVTDTQYF.

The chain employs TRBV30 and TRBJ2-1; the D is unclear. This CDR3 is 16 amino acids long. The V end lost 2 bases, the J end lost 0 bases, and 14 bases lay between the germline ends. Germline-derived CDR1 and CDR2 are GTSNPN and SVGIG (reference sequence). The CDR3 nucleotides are TGTGCCTGGAGTACCTTAAGGCGGAGCTCCTACAATGAGCAGTTCTTC. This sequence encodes CAWSTLRRSSYNEQFF.

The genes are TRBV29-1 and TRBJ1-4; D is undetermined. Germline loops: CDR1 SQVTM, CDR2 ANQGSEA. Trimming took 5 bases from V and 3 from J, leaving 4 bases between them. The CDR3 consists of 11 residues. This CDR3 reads CSVTANEKLFF. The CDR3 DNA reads TGCAGCGTTACAGCTAATGAAAAACTGTTTTTT.

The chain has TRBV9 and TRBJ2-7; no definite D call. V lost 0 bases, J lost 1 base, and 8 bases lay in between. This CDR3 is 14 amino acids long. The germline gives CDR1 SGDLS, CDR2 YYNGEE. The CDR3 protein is CASSVDEGSYEQYV. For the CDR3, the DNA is TGTGCCAGCAGCGTAGATGAAGGGTCCTACGAGCAGTACGTC.

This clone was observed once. The CDR3 sequence is CASSPGLARETQYF. CDR3 coding DNA: TGTGCCAGCAGCCCGGGACTAGCGCGAGAGACCCAGTACTTC. This chain uses TRBV7-9 with TRBJ2-5; 10 nucleotides line up with TRBD2. Trimming at V came to 5 bases and at J to 4 bases, leaving 4 bases not matched to a gene. The CDR3 sequence is 14 residues long. Germline V CDR1 and CDR2: SEHNR, FQNEAQ (reference sequence).

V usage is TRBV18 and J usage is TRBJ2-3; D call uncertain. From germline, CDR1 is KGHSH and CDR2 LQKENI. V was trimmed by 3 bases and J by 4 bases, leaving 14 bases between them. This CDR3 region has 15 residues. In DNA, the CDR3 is TGTGCCAGCTCACCGACATACTCACGTGCAGATACGCAGTATTTT. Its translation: CASSPTYSRADTQYF.

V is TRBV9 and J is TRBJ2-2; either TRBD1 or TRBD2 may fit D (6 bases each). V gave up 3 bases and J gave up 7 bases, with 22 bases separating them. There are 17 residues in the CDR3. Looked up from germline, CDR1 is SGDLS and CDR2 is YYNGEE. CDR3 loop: CASSDPGGLGTYGELFF. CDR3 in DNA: TGTGCCAGCAGCGACCCTGGGGGGCTCGGTACATACGGGGAGCTGTTTTTT.

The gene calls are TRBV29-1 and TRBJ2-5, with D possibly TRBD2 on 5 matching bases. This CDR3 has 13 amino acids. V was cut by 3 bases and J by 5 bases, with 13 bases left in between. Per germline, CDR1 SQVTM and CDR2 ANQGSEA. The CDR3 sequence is CSVDASRQETQYF. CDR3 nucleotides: TGCAGCGTTGACGCTAGCAGGCAGGAGACCCAGTACTTC.

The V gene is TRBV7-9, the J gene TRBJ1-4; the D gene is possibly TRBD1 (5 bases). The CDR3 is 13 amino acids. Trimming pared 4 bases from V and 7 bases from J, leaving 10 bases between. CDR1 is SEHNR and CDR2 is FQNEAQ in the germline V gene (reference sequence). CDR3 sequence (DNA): TGTGCCAGCAGCTCCGGGGCGATTGAAAAACTGTTTTTT. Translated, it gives CASSSGAIEKLFF.

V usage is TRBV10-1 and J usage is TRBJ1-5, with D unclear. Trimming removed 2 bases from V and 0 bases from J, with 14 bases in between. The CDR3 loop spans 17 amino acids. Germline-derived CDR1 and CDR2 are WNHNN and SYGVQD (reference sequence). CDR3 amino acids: CASSESAVPYSNQPQHF. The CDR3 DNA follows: TGCGCCAGCAGTGAGAGCGCAGTACCGTATAGCAATCAGCCCCAGCATTTT.

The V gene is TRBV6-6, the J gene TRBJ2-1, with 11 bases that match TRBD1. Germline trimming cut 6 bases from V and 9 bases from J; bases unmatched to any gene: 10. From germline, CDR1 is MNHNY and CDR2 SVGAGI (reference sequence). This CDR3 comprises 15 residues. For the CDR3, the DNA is TGTGCCAGCAGCCTCCGGGACAGGGGGTGGAGTGAGCAGTTCTTC. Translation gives CASSLRDRGWSEQFF.

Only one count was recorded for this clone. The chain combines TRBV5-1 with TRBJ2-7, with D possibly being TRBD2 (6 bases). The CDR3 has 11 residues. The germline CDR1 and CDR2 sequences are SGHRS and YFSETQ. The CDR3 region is CASSAVRGSTV. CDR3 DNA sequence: TGCGCCAGCAGCGCGGTTCGGGGGTCAACCGTC.